This T cell receptor (beta chain) was captured in a study of long-term antiretroviral therapy in people with HIV. Run at survey level, the immunoSEQ assay was version v3.0. Produced via immunoSEQ multiplex PCR; TCRdb's table is partial and in-frame only. The sample records 20,000 to 30,000 clones, more than 75% being singletons. This clone has a handful of counts. CDR1 LNHDA and CDR2 SQIVND come from the germline V gene (reference sequence). The CDR3 is made up of 14 amino acids. V lost 10 bases, J lost 8 bases, and 18 bases lay in between. The specimen was unsorted PBMCs, collected 4.4 years after starting antiretroviral therapy. This receptor was obtained from a man aged 25 to 45 with HIV. This rearrangement joins TRBV19 to TRBJ1-6; no clear D gene. CDR3 protein: CATRPPGKDSPLHF. CDR3 in DNA: TGTGCCACCAGACCGCCAGGTAAGGATTCACCCCTCCACTTT.